This T cell receptor (beta chain) was sequenced for a study of regulatory T cells in long-lasting Graves disease. After removal of 5 bases from V and 4 bases from J, the junction contained 9 bases not matched to a gene. CDR1 KGHSH and CDR2 LQKENI come from the germline V gene. The length of the CDR3 is 15 residues. Study-wide results and limits: The study found TRBV28, TRBJ1-2 and TRBJ2-5 favored in persistent disease.

Construction of TCR beta libraries relied on iRepertoire HTBI primers and on Arm-PCR targeting CDR3 regions. In TCRdb, the multiplex PCR reads were re-called with MiXCR into one record per CDR3 protein. The profile shows 350,000 to 450,000 distinct CDR3 sequences, 14% to 15% of them singletons. Time point specified: newly diagnosed GD, antithyroid drugs for less than 3 months. Preparation of the TCR library used RNA extracted from PBMCs. Ten or more counts support this clonotype. Its cognate antigen is unknown. These records were also assigned to another study, of T cells in Graves' hyperthyroidism and ophthalmopathy.

The sample in question was peripheral blood mononuclear cells (PBMCs), obtained at new diagnosis, from a patient treated with antithyroid drugs. This chain connects TRBV18 to TRBJ2-5; TRBD1 agrees at 8 bases. The sequence was obtained from a woman in her 30s with Graves disease. CDR3 amino acids: CASSEDAGQAETQYF. CDR3 sequence (DNA): TGTGCCAGCTCAGAGGATGCGGGACAGGCAGAGACCCAGTACTTC.